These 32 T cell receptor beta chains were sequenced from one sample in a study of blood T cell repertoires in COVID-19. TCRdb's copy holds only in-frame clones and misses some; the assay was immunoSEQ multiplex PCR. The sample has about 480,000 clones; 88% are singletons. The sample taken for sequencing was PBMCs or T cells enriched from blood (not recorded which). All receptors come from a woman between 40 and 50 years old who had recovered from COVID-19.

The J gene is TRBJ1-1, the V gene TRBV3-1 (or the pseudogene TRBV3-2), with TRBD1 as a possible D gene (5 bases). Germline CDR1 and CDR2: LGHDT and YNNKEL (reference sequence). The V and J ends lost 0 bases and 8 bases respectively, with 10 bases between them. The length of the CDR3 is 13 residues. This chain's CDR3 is CASSQERRDEAFF. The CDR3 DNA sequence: TGTGCCAGCAGCCAAGAACGGCGGGACGAAGCTTTCTTT.

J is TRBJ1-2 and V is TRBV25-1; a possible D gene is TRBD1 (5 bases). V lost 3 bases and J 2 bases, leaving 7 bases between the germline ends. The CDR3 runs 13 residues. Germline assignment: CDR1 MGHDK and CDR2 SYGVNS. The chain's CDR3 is CASSDDRNYGYTF. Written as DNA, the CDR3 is TGTGCCAGCAGTGACGACAGAAACTATGGCTACACCTTC.

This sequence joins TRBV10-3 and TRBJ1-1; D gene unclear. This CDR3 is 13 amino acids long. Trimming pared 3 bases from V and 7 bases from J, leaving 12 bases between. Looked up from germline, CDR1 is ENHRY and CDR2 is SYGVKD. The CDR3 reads CAISDTHTLEAFF. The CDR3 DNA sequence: TGTGCCATCAGTGATACCCACACGCTTGAAGCTTTCTTT.

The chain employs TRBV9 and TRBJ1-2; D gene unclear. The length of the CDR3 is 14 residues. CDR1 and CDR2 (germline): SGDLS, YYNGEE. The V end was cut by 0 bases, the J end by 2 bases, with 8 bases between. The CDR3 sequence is CASSVEHSNYGYTF. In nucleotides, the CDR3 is TGTGCCAGCAGCGTAGAACACAGCAACTATGGCTACACCTTC.

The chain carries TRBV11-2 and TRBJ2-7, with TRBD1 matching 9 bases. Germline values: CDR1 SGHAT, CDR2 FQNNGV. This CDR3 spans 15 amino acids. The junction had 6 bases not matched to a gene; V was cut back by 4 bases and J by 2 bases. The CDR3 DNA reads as TGTGCCAGCAGCTCGGTCCGGGACAGGGCCTACGAGCAGTACTTC. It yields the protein CASSSVRDRAYEQYF.

CDR3 bases: TGTGCCAGCAGCTTGGCCTATAGGGGTCCCTACGAGCAGTACTTC. Encoded protein: CASSLAYRGPYEQYF. This chain links TRBV5-6 with TRBJ2-7; the D gene is possibly TRBD1 (5 bases). This CDR3 has 15 amino acids. V lost 0 bases, J lost 2 bases, and 12 bases lay in between. Germline V gives CDR1 SGHDT, CDR2 YYEEEE.

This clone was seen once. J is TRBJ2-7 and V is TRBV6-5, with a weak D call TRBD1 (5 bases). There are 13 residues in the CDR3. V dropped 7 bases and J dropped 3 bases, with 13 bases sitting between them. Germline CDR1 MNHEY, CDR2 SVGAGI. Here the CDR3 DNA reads TGTGCCAGCAAGCTGACAGCGAACTACGAGCAGTACTTC. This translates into CASKLTANYEQYF.

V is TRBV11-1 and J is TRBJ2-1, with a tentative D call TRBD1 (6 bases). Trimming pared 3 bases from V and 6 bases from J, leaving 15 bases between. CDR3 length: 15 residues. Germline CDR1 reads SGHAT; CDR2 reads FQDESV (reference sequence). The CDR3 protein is CASSFTRGRSNEQFF. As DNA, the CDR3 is TGTGCCAGCAGCTTCACCAGGGGAAGGAGCAATGAGCAGTTCTTC.

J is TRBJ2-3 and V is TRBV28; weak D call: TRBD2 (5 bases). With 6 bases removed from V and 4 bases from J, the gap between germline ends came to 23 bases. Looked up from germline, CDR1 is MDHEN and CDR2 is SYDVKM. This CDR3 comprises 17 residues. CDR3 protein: CASSPSRVGMGPDTQYF. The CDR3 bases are TGTGCCAGCAGCCCAAGCCGGGTCGGGATGGGCCCAGATACGCAGTATTTT.

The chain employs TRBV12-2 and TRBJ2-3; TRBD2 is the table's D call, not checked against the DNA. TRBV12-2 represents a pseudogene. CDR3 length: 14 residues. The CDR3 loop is CASRLVELTDTQYF. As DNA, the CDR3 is TGTGCAAGTCGCTTAGTGGAGCTCACAGATACGCAGTATTTT.

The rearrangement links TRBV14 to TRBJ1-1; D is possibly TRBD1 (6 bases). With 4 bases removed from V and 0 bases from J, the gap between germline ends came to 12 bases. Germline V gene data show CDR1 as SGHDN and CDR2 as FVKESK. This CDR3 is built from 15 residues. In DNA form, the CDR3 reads TGTGCCAGCAGCCCGATGGGGGCTGTGAACACTGAAGCTTTCTTT. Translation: CASSPMGAVNTEAFF. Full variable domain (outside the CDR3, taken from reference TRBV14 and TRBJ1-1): EAGVTQFPSHSVIEKGQTVTLRCDPISGHDNLYWYRRVMGKEIKFLLHFVKESKQDESGMPNNRFLAERTGGTYSTLKVQPAELEDSGVYFCASSPMGAVNTEAFFGQGTRLTVV.

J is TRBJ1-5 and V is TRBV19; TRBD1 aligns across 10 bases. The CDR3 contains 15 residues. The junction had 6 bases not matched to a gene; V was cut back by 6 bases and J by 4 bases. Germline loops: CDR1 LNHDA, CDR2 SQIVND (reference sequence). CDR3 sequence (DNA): TGTGCCAGTAGCATGGACAGGGGGAATAATCAGCCCCAGCATTTT. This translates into CASSMDRGNNQPQHF.

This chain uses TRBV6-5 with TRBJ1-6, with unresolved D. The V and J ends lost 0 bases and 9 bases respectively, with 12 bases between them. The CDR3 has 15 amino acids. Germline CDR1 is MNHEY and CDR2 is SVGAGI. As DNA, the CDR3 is TGTGCCAGCAGTTACTCGGGAGGAGTAGGTTCACCCCTCCACTTT. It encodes CASSYSGGVGSPLHF.

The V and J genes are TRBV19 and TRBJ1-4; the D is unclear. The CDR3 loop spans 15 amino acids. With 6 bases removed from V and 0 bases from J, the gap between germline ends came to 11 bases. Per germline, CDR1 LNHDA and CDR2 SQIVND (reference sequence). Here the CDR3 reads CASSLGYATNEKLFF. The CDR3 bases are TGTGCCAGTAGCCTCGGTTATGCAACTAATGAAAAACTGTTTTTT.

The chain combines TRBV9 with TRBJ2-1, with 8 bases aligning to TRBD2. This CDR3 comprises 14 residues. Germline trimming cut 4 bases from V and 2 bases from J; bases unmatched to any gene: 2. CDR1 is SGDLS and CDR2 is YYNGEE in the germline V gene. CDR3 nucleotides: TGTGCCAGCAGCCCCGGGGGGGCCTACAATGAGCAGTTCTTC. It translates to CASSPGGAYNEQFF.

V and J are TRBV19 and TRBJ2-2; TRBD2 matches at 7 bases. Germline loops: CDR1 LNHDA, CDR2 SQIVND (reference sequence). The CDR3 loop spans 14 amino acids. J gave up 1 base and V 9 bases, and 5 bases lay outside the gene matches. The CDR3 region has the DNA TGTGCCAGCAGACTAGCAATGAACACCGGGGAGCTGTTTTTT. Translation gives CASRLAMNTGELFF.

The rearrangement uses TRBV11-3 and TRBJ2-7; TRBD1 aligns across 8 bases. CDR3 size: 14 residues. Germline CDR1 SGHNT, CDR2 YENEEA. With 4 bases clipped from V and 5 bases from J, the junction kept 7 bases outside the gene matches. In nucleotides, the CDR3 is TGTGCCAGCAGCTCCCTGGACAGGGACGACGAGCAGTACTTC. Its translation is CASSSLDRDDEQYF.

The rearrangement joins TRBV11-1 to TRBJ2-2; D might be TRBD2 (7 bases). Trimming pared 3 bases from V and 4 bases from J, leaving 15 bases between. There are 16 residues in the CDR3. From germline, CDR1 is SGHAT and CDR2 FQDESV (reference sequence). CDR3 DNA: TGTGCCAGCAGCTTTGGTGGGGGGGCTAGCACCGGGGAGCTGTTTTTT. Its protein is CASSFGGGASTGELFF. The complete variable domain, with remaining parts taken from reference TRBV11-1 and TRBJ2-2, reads EAEVAQSPRYKITEKSQAVAFWCDPISGHATLYWYRQILGQGPELLVQFQDESVVDDSQLPKDRFSAERLKGVDSTLKIQPAELGDSAMYLCASSFGGGASTGELFFGEGSRLTVL.

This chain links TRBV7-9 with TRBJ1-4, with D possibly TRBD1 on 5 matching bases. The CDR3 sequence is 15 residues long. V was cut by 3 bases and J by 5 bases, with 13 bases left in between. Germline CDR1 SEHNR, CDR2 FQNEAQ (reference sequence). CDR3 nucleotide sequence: TGTGCCAGCAGCTTCCGGAGGGCAGGGAATGAAAAACTGTTTTTT. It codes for CASSFRRAGNEKLFF. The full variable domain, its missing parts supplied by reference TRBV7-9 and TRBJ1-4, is DTGVSQNPRHKITKRGQNVTFRCDPISEHNRLYWYRQTLGQGPEFLTYFQNEAQLEKSRLLSDRFSAERPKGSFSTLEIQRTEQGDSAMYLCASSFRRAGNEKLFFGSGTQLSVL.

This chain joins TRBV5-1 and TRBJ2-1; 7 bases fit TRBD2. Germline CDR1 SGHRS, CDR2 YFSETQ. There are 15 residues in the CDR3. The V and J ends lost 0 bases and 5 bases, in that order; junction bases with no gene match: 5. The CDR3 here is CASSLGGRSHNEQFF. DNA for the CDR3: TGCGCCAGCAGCTTGGGCGGGAGATCCCACAATGAGCAGTTCTTC.

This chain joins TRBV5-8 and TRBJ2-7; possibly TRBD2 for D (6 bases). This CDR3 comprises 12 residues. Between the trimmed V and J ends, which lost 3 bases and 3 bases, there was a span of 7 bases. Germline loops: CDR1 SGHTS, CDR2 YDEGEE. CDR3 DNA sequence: TGTGCCAGCAGCTCTAGCGTCTACGAGCAGTACTTC. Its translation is CASSSSVYEQYF.

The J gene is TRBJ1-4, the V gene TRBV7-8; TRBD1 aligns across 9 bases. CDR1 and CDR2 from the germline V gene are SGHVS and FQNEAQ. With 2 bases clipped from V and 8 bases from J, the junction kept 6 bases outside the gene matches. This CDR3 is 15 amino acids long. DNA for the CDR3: TGTGCCAGCAGCTTATTGGGACAGGGTGTCGAAAAACTGTTTTTT. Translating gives CASSLLGQGVEKLFF.

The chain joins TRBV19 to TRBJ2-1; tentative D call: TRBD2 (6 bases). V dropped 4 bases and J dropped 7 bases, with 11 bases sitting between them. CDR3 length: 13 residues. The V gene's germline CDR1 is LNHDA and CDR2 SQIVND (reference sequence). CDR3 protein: CASSRGLQNEQFF. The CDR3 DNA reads TGTGCCAGTAGTAGGGGACTTCAAAATGAGCAGTTCTTC.

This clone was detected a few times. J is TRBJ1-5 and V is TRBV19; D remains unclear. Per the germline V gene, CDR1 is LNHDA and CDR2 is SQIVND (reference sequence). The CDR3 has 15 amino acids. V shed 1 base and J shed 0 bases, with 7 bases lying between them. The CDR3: CASSIGSGSNQPQHF. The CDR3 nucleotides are TGTGCCAGTAGTATAGGTTCGGGTAGCAATCAGCCCCAGCATTTT.

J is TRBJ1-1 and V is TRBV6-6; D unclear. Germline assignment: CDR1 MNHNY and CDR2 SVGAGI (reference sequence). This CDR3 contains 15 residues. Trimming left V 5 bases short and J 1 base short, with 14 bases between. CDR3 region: CASSQLNHRNTEAFF. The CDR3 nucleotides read TGTGCCAGCAGTCAATTAAATCACAGGAACACTGAAGCTTTCTTT.

The DNA of the CDR3 is TGTGCCAGCAGGCGGACAGGGATAATAAGCTCTGGAAACACCATATATTTT. Its translation is CASRRTGIISSGNTIYF. The gene calls are TRBV27 and TRBJ1-3; 8 bases map to TRBD1. This CDR3 is 17 amino acids long. The V and J ends lost 6 bases and 0 bases, in that order; junction bases with no gene match: 10. The germline V gene has CDR1 MNHEY and CDR2 SMNVEV (reference sequence).

The CDR3 bases are TGTGCCACTGGGACAGTCCTTAATTCACCCCTCCACTTT. Its translation is CATGTVLNSPLHF. J is TRBJ1-6 and V is TRBV19, with 7 bases lining up with TRBD1. V lost 10 bases to trimming and J lost 6 bases; unmatched junction nucleotides: 6. The CDR3 spans 13 residues. Germline V gene data show CDR1 as LNHDA and CDR2 as SQIVND (reference sequence).

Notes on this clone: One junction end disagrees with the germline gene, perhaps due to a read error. The CDR3 sequence is CASGLGSGFHF. CDR3 DNA: TGTGCTAGTGGTTTGGGGTCGGGATTCCACTTC. V gene TRBV12-5 combines with J gene TRBJ2-4, with D maybe TRBD2 (5 bases). The CDR3 length is 11 residues. Germline V CDR1 and CDR2: LGHNT, FRNRAP.

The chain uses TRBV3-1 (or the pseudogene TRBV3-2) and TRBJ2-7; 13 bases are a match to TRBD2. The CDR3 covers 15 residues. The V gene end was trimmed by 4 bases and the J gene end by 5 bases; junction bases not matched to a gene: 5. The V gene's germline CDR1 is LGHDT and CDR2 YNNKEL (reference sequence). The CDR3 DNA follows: TGTGCCAGCAGCCCCAGGACTAGCGGGAGACACGAGCAGTACTTC. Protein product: CASSPRTSGRHEQYF.

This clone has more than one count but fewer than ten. The CDR3 DNA is TGTGCCACCTCCTCCGAGGGGGCCTACAATGAGCAGTTCTTC. Protein product: CATSSEGAYNEQFF. V gene TRBV15 combines with J gene TRBJ2-1, with D possibly matching TRBD1 (6 bases). The CDR3 loop spans 14 amino acids. CDR1 LNHNV and CDR2 YYDKDF come from the germline V gene (reference sequence). Trimming stripped 8 bases from V and 2 bases from J, with 13 bases between.

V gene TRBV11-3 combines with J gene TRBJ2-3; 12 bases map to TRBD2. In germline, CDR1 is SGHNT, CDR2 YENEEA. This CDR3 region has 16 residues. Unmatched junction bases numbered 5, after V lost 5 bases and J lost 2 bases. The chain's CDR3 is CASSRGTSGFTDTQYF. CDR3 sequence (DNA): TGTGCCAGCAGCCGAGGGACTAGCGGGTTCACAGATACGCAGTATTTT.

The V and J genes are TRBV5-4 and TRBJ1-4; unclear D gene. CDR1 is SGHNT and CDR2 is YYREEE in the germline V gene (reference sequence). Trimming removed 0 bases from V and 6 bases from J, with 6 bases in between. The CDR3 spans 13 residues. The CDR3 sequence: CASSLAGDEKLFF. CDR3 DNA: TGTGCCAGCAGCTTGGCCGGGGATGAAAAACTGTTTTTT.